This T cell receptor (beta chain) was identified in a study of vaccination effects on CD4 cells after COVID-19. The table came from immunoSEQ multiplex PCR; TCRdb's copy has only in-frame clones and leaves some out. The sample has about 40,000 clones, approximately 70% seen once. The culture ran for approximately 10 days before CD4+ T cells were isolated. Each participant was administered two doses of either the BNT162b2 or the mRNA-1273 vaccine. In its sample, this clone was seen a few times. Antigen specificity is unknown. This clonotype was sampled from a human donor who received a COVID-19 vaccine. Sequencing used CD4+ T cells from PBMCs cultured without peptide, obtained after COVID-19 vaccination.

The CDR3 loop reads CASSFQGYGYTF. The CDR3, as DNA: TGTGCCAGCAGCTTCCAGGGGTATGGCTACACCTTC. The chain joins TRBV11-1 to TRBJ1-2; D perhaps matches TRBD1 (6 bases). The germline V gene has CDR1 SGHAT and CDR2 FQDESV (reference sequence). V lost 3 bases and J 5 bases, leaving 7 bases between the germline ends. CDR3 length: 12 amino acids.